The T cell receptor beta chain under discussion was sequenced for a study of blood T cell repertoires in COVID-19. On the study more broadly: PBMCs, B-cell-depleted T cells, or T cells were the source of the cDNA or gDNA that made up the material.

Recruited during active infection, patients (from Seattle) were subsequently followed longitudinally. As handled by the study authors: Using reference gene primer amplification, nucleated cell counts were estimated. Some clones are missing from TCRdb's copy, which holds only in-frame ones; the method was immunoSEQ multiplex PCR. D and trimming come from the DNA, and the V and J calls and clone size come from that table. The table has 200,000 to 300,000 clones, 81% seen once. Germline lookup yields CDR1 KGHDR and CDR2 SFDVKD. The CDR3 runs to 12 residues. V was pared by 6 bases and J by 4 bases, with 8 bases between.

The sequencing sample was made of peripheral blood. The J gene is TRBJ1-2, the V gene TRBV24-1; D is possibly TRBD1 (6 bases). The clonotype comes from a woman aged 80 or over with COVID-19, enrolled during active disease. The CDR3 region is CATSRDTYGYTF. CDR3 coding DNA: TGTGCCACCAGTCGGGACACCTATGGCTACACCTTC.